The entry below describes one TCR beta chain. This table comes from immunoSEQ multiplex PCR, and its TCRdb copy is limited to in-frame clones, with some not included. The sample records around 140,000 clones, roughly 91% being singletons. The CDR3 contains 15 residues. The trim removed 4 bases at V and 4 bases at J, leaving 7 bases unmatched. Germline CDR1 and CDR2: LNHNV and YYDKDF (reference sequence). This sample is drawn from a study of control samples from healthy donors and cancer patients. The chain links TRBV15 to TRBJ2-7; 10 nucleotides align to TRBD1. The clonotype was recovered from a man aged 50 or older with head and neck cancer. What was sequenced was PBMCs. The CDR3 DNA reads TGTGCCACCAGCACTAGACCGGGACAGGGGTACGAGCAGTACTTC. Translating gives CATSTRPGQGYEQYF. Full variable domain (remainder filled in from reference TRBV15 and TRBJ2-7): DAMVIQNPRYQVTQFGKPVTLSCSQTLNHNVMYWYQQKSSQAPKLLFHYYDKDFNNEADTPDNFQSRRPNTSFCFLDIRSPGLGDTAMYLCATSTRPGQGYEQYFGPGTRLTVT.